This T cell receptor beta chain was sequenced in a study of blood T cell repertoires in COVID-19. Study details: COVID-19 samples, acute and convalescent, were from the United States, Italy and Spain. T cells, B-cell-depleted T cells, or PBMCs provided the cDNA or gDNA that served as material.

CDR1 and CDR2 (germline): GTSNPN, SVGIG (reference sequence). The CDR3 length is 13 residues. V lost 3 bases to trimming and J lost 8 bases; unmatched junction nucleotides: 7. Original methodology: Reference gene primer amplification gave nucleated cell count estimates. The protocol was immunoSEQ multiplex PCR, while the TCRdb copy is restricted to in-frame clones and leaves out a portion. V, J and clone size reflect that table, while D and trimming were determined from the DNA. The table includes roughly 50,000 clones, about 90% detected once. This chain joins TRBV30 and TRBJ1-1; 9 bases agree with TRBD1. Sequences were obtained from peripheral blood. This TCR was recovered from a man older than 75 with acute or convalescent COVID-19. CDR3 residues: CAWRDRGSGEAFF. The CDR3 DNA sequence: TGTGCCTGGAGGGACAGGGGATCTGGAGAAGCTTTCTTT.